This T cell receptor beta chain was identified during a study of blood T cell repertoires in COVID-19. Background on the study: There were acute and convalescent COVID-19 samples, and they came from the United States, Italy and Spain. The cDNA or gDNA used as material had been derived from T cells, B-cell-depleted T cells, or PBMCs.

The ends were cut back, 3 bases at V and 0 bases at J, with 6 bases in the middle. Germline V lookup: CDR1 MNHNS, CDR2 SASEGT. CDR3 length: 15 amino acids. Clones were sequenced by immunoSEQ multiplex PCR, and TCRdb holds only the in-frame ones, with some missing. The data hold about 440,000 clones, with about 90% observed a single time. The chain recombines TRBV6-1 with TRBJ1-6; D not certain. The TCR sequence derives from a young woman with acute COVID-19. Sequencing was carried out using PBMCs or T cells enriched from blood (not recorded which). The CDR3 sequence: CASSDLSSYNSPLHF. The CDR3 DNA is TGTGCCAGCAGTGACCTGAGCTCCTATAATTCACCCCTCCACTTT.